Presented here are 7 T cell receptor beta chains from one specimen sequenced in a study of cytomegalovirus exposure and HLA in healthy donors. The PCR employed 60 Vbeta primers together with 13 Jbeta primers. The assay was immunoSEQ multiplex PCR, and TCRdb's table has in-frame clones only and misses some. In all, the sample yields around 75,000 clones. Material: PBMCs. These receptors originate from a man aged 45-60 years in good health and CMV-seropositive.

V and J are TRBV11-2 and TRBJ2-3; tentatively, D is TRBD2 (6 bases). Per the germline V gene, CDR1 is SGHAT and CDR2 is FQNNGV. Trimming removed 5 bases at V and 7 bases at J, with 10 bases between. This CDR3 comprises 12 residues. The CDR3 region has the DNA TGTGCCAGCAGCCCGGGAGAGTATACGCAGTATTTT. Protein: CASSPGEYTQYF.

The chain uses TRBV18 and TRBJ2-6, with a weak D call TRBD1 (5 bases). The V gene's germline CDR1 is KGHSH and CDR2 LQKENI. The V gene lost 2 bases and the J gene lost 0 bases, with 11 bases spanning the gap. The CDR3 consists of 17 residues. The CDR3 DNA sequence: TGTGCCAGCTCACCATCAGGGCCTAGCTCTGGGGCCAACGTCCTGACTTTC. Its protein is CASSPSGPSSGANVLTF.

This chain joins TRBV29-1 and TRBJ1-1, with D unresolved. The CDR3 is 12 residues long. V was shortened by 6 bases and J by 0 bases, with 8 bases between the two germline ends. The germline V gene has CDR1 SQVTM and CDR2 ANQGSEA. DNA for the CDR3: TGCAGCGTCCGAGACTTGAACACTGAAGCTTTCTTT. It codes for CSVRDLNTEAFF.

The V and J genes are TRBV13 and TRBJ1-1; D is perhaps TRBD1 (5 bases). Germline V CDR1 and CDR2: PRHDT, FYEKMQ (reference sequence). The CDR3 has 13 amino acids. Between the trimmed V and J ends, which lost 5 bases and 5 bases, there was a span of 12 bases. The CDR3 here is CASSAKQDTEAFF. In DNA form, the CDR3 reads TGTGCCAGCAGCGCCAAACAGGATACTGAAGCTTTCTTT. The full variable domain, completed using reference TRBV13 and TRBJ1-1, is AAGVIQSPRHLIKEKRETATLKCYPIPRHDTVYWYQQGPGQDPQFLISFYEKMQSDKGSIPDRFSAQQFSDYHSELNMSSLELGDSALYFCASSAKQDTEAFFGQGTRLTVV.

The rearrangement joins TRBV6-5 to TRBJ1-2; 11 bases map to TRBD1. Unmatched junction bases numbered 5, after V lost 5 bases and J lost 3 bases. The CDR3 covers 15 residues. In germline, CDR1 is MNHEY, CDR2 SVGAGI. The CDR3 nucleotides read TGTGCCAGCAGTCCTCGGACAGGGGGCGACTATGGCTACACCTTC. This sequence encodes CASSPRTGGDYGYTF.

The chain carries TRBV6-1 and TRBJ2-2; TRBD2 might be the D (5 bases). Germline CDR1 MNHNS, CDR2 SASEGT. The germline V and J ends were trimmed by 3 bases and 3 bases, with 8 bases remaining between them. The CDR3 runs to 14 residues. The CDR3 DNA sequence: TGTGCCAGCAGTGACCCGGGGTACACCGGGGAGCTGTTTTTT. This translates into CASSDPGYTGELFF.

The rearrangement joins TRBV6-1 to TRBJ2-2; possibly TRBD2 for D (6 bases). The CDR3 spans 15 residues. Trimming removed 5 bases from V and 2 bases from J, with 12 bases in between. Germline V gene lookup returns CDR1 MNHNS and CDR2 SASEGT. This chain's CDR3 is CASSTGVENTGELFF. DNA for the CDR3: TGTGCCAGCAGTACGGGGGTGGAAAACACCGGGGAGCTGTTTTTT.